The present T cell receptor (beta chain) was sequenced within a study of blood T cell repertoires in COVID-19. Study-level information: Samples representing acute and convalescent COVID-19 were sourced from the United States, Italy and Spain. T cells, B-cell-depleted T cells, or PBMCs provided the cDNA or gDNA that served as material.

With 5 bases removed from V and 4 bases from J, the gap between germline ends came to 20 bases. This CDR3 spans 17 amino acids. Germline V gives CDR1 SEHNR, CDR2 FQNEAQ (reference sequence). Study processing details: Estimates of nucleated cell counts were drawn from the amplification of reference gene primers. Clones were read by immunoSEQ multiplex PCR, and TCRdb kept only the in-frame ones, dropping some. V, J and clone size were drawn from that table, and D and trimming were deduced from the DNA. This table has about 160,000 clones, around four fifths appearing once. Specimen: peripheral blood. The V and J genes are TRBV7-9 and TRBJ2-2; maybe TRBD2 (5 bases). The receptor's source is a man aged 65 to 85 with acute or convalescent COVID-19. The CDR3 loop is CASSPRSGLQSTGELFF. The CDR3 nucleotides read TGTGCCAGCAGCCCTCGGTCAGGACTTCAGTCCACCGGGGAGCTGTTTTTT. Full variable domain (outside the CDR3, taken from reference TRBV7-9 and TRBJ2-2): DTGVSQNPRHKITKRGQNVTFRCDPISEHNRLYWYRQTLGQGPEFLTYFQNEAQLEKSRLLSDRFSAERPKGSFSTLEIQRTEQGDSAMYLCASSPRSGLQSTGELFFGEGSRLTVL.